The 17 T cell receptor beta chains below come from one sample, sequenced in a study of blood T cells in healthy people across ages. Primed by a sample-barcoded 5' primer and a J-beta primer mix, a second PCR proceeded for about 7 to 11 cycles. TCRdb analysed the 5' RACE reads with MiXCR anew, one entry per CDR3 protein. The data show about 1.7 million distinct CDR3 sequences, with roughly 30% seen just once and about 7.7% held by the top ten. The sequencing sample was made of blood. The receptors originated from a woman under 40 in good health.

The V and J genes are TRBV7-9 and TRBJ2-3; 11 bases agree with TRBD2. CDR3 length: 16 amino acids. Trimming at V came to 6 bases and at J to 5 bases, leaving 10 bases not matched to a gene. The germline gives CDR1 SEHNR, CDR2 FQNEAQ (reference sequence). The CDR3 region is CASRETSGESVDTQYF. CDR3 nucleotides: TGTGCCAGCAGGGAGACTAGCGGGGAAAGCGTAGATACGCAGTATTTT.

V and J are TRBV6-6 and TRBJ2-6, with no clear D. CDR1 is MNHNY and CDR2 is SVGAGI in the germline V gene (reference sequence). V lost 2 bases and J 0 bases, leaving 5 bases between the germline ends. This CDR3 region has 15 residues. The CDR3 nucleotides are TGTGCCAGCAGTTACGAGCGCTCTGGGGCCAACGTCCTGACTTTC. It translates to CASSYERSGANVLTF.

This clonotype was seen repeatedly, ten times or more. This chain links TRBV5-1 with TRBJ2-7; TRBD1 is a possible D gene (6 bases). V dropped 4 bases and J dropped 3 bases, with 11 bases sitting between them. The CDR3 loop spans 13 amino acids. Looked up from germline, CDR1 is SGHRS and CDR2 is YFSETQ. The CDR3 region has the DNA TGCGCCAGCAGCCATATACAGGGCTACGAGCAGTACTTC. Translating gives CASSHIQGYEQYF.

This clonotype was seen a few times. The chain has TRBV7-2 and TRBJ2-6, with D hard to call. Trimming stripped 5 bases from V and 0 bases from J, with 17 bases between. This CDR3 has 18 amino acids. The germline V gene encodes CDR1 SGHTA and CDR2 FQGNSA. CDR3 residues: CASSRFTHRVSGANVLTF. The DNA for the CDR3 is TGTGCCAGCAGCCGTTTTACCCACAGAGTCTCTGGGGCCAACGTCCTGACTTTC.

This clonotype has just a few counts. The J gene is TRBJ1-1, the V gene TRBV20-1, with D possibly matching TRBD1 (6 bases). This CDR3 contains 14 residues. Trimming cost V 3 bases and J 3 bases, with 14 bases left between them. Germline-derived CDR1 and CDR2 are DFQATT and SNEGSKA (reference sequence). The CDR3 reads CSASRIQGDTEAFF. CDR3 nucleotides: TGCAGTGCTAGCCGGATACAGGGAGACACTGAAGCTTTCTTT.

To note about this clonotype: A read error may account for a junction end that differs from germline. The rearrangement uses TRBV7-9 and TRBJ2-3; D ambiguous. Germline V gene sequence: CDR1 SEHNR, CDR2 FQNEAQ (reference sequence). This CDR3 contains 11 residues. CDR3 coding DNA: TGTTCCAGTAGCCCATACGATACGCAGTATTTT. The encoded protein is CSSSPYDTQYF.

The chain recombines TRBV7-9 with TRBJ2-1; 10 nucleotides match TRBD1. Germline-derived CDR1 and CDR2 are SEHNR and FQNEAQ (reference sequence). The V segment lost 7 bases and the J segment 6 bases; nucleotides outside the gene matches: 3. The CDR3 extends over 13 amino acids. DNA for the CDR3: TGTGCCAGCAAGTGGACAGGGGGCAATGAGCAGTTCTTC. It specifies CASKWTGGNEQFF. The full variable domain, rest sourced from reference TRBV7-9 and TRBJ2-1, is DTGVSQNPRHKITKRGQNVTFRCDPISEHNRLYWYRQTLGQGPEFLTYFQNEAQLEKSRLLSDRFSAERPKGSFSTLEIQRTEQGDSAMYLCASKWTGGNEQFFGPGTRLTVL.

V usage is TRBV20-1 and J usage is TRBJ2-1, with TRBD2 identical over 16 bases. The germline V gene has CDR1 DFQATT and CDR2 SNEGSKA (reference sequence). Trimming cost V 3 bases and J 5 bases; bases outside gene matches: 4. The CDR3 contains 16 residues. The CDR3 nucleotides read TGCAGTGCTAGGGGACTAGCGGGAGGGGCAAACAATGAGCAGTTCTTC. Amino acid sequence: CSARGLAGGANNEQFF.

The chain combines TRBV6-2 or TRBV6-3 with TRBJ1-5; 8 positions agree with TRBD1. This CDR3 is built from 14 residues. Per germline, CDR1 MNHEY and CDR2 SVGEGT. V was clipped by 2 bases and J by 5 bases; unmatched bases: 2. The CDR3 loop reads CASSYDRGDQPQHF. The CDR3 nucleotides are TGTGCCAGCAGTTACGACAGGGGCGATCAGCCCCAGCATTTT.

This clonotype turned up a few times. The chain has TRBV6-1 and TRBJ2-5; 8 bases are a match to TRBD1. This CDR3 comprises 15 residues. V dropped 4 bases and J dropped 4; count of bases not matched to a gene: 8. The germline V gene has CDR1 MNHNS and CDR2 SASEGT. Here the CDR3 reads CASSAQTGVGETQYF. CDR3 in DNA: TGTGCCAGCAGTGCCCAGACAGGGGTCGGAGAGACCCAGTACTTC.

This clonotype was counted many times. This rearrangement joins TRBV10-3 to TRBJ1-2, with D unclear. V dropped 0 bases and J dropped 7 bases, with 6 bases sitting between them. Germline assignment: CDR1 ENHRY and CDR2 SYGVKD. CDR3 length: 12 amino acids. The CDR3 DNA is TGTGCCATCAGTGAGTCCCAGGCTGGCTACACCTTC. Translating it yields CAISESQAGYTF.

This clonotype was counted between two and nine times. V gene TRBV21-1 combines with J gene TRBJ2-1. TRBV21-1 is a listed pseudogene. CDR3 length: 14 amino acids. CDR3 protein: CARMGGAPYNEQFF. The CDR3 DNA is TGTGCCAGGATGGGCGGAGCCCCTTACAATGAGCAGTTCTTC.

The chain uses TRBV29-1 and TRBJ2-4; the D gene is possibly TRBD2 (6 bases). The J call is in doubt because the DNA end fits TRBJ2-5 better. CDR1 is SQVTM and CDR2 is ANQGSEA in the germline V gene. This CDR3 is built from 17 residues. CDR3 sequence: CSVEPYVTGVVTETQYF. The CDR3 DNA sequence: TGCAGCGTTGAACCTTATGTGACGGGAGTAGTTACAGAGACCCAGTACTTC.

Of note for this clonotype: This sequence may be a read error, since a much larger clone differs from it by one base. DNA of the CDR3: TGTGCCAGCAGCCAGACTAGACAGGCATCCTACGAGCAGTACTTC. Protein product: CASSQTRQASYEQYF. The rearrangement joins TRBV4-2 to TRBJ2-7; D may be TRBD1 or TRBD2 (6 bases each). Trimming took off 3 bases at V and 1 base at J, with 13 bases between the two ends. There are 15 residues in the CDR3. Germline CDR1 is LGHNA and CDR2 is YNFKEQ.

The V call is TRBV2, the J call TRBJ2-2, with D uncertain. Trimming stripped 6 bases from V and 4 bases from J, with 6 bases between. CDR1 is SNHLY and CDR2 is FYNNEI in the germline V gene. The CDR3 totals 12 residues. The CDR3 region has the DNA TGTGCCAGCAGAGTTAGCACCGGGGAGCTGTTTTTT. Residues: CASRVSTGELFF.

This clonotype has only a few counts. A much larger clone sits a single nucleotide away, making a read error possible. The chain is built from TRBV20-1 and TRBJ2-5; the match to TRBD2 covers 12 bases. The CDR3 has 14 residues. CDR1 DFQATT and CDR2 SNEGSKA come from the germline V gene (reference sequence). This CDR3 reads CSPLAGGQQGEQYF. CDR3 nucleotide sequence: TGCAGCCCTCTAGCGGGGGGGCAGCAGGGTGAGCAGTACTTC.

This clonotype was counted between two and nine times. This may be a read error, as it is one base from a much larger clone. The chain joins TRBV5-1 to TRBJ2-3, with 11 bases that match TRBD2. The CDR3 totals 16 residues. Germline lookup yields CDR1 SGHRS and CDR2 YFSETQ. The CDR3 DNA is TGCGCCAACAGCGTAACTAGCGGGGGACCCAGCGATACGCAGTATTTT. Translation: CANSVTSGGPSDTQYF.